This T cell receptor (beta chain) stems from a study of T-cell memory formation after mild COVID-19. Study information: Clusters of TCRs were largely donor specific. Study findings and constraints: CD4/CD8 balance characterized clones contracting day 15 to 85, and CD4+ skew characterized later expanders. The main location of contracting CD4+ clones was CM and EM, and that of contracting CD8+ clones was EMRA.

The length of the CDR3 is 12 residues. Trimming pared 4 bases from V and 0 bases from J, leaving 6 bases between. Germline values: CDR1 SQVTM, CDR2 ANQGSEA. Libraries for TCRalpha and TCRbeta carried sample barcodes and unique molecular identifiers via 5'RACE. Using its own MiXCR run on the 5' RACE reads, TCRdb lists one record per CDR3 protein. The table records approximately 48,000 distinct CDR3 sequences, around 7.2% of them present only once. As regards this clonotype: Antigen unknown.

The J gene is TRBJ2-5, the V gene TRBV29-1, with D possibly TRBD1 on 5 matching bases. The sample taken for sequencing was PBMCs or a T cell subset sorted from them (not recorded which). This sequence originates from a man aged 18 to 30 who had mild COVID-19 (a few samples of this study predate the infection). Cell type and time point are not known. Here the CDR3 reads CSVGQHQETQYF. In DNA form, the CDR3 reads TGCAGCGTTGGACAGCACCAAGAGACCCAGTACTTC.